This TCR beta chain appears in the sequencing data of a study of tumor-infiltrating lymphocytes in primary liver carcinoma. Overall study context: There were roughly 3.65 to 8 million productive TCRbeta reads per sample, a yield similar across tissue types.

General study points: Relative to blood, tumors carried a significantly larger fraction of the repertoire in their top 250 clones (p = 0.039).

Turning to this clonotype: What it binds is not known.

Unsorted whole blood supplied the RNA, and germline DNA was extracted too. Those patients suffered from chronic HBV infection and were treatment-naive. From germline, CDR1 is SGHNT and CDR2 YYREEE (reference sequence). V shed 4 bases, J shed 5 bases, and the junction held 1 base outside the gene matches. CDR3 length: 13 amino acids. A primer in the constant region served to generate TCR beta cDNA from approximately 500 ng of total RNA. Library construction for TCR beta comprised three nested multiplex PCR rounds performed with slightly modified ARM-PCR. Two initial PCR rounds of around 10 cycles each paired TRBV1-TRBV30 forward primers with a C-beta reverse primer. TCRdb re-derived calls from the multiplex PCR reads in MiXCR, one entry per CDR3 protein. The profile shows 180,000 or so distinct CDR3 sequences, less than 65% of them singletons.

The receptor was isolated from a man aged 40-55 years with primary liver carcinoma and hepatitis B virus infection. Source material: peripheral blood. V usage is TRBV5-4 and J usage is TRBJ2-5; 11 nucleotides match TRBD1. CDR3 amino acids: CASSGQGAETQYF. For the CDR3, the DNA is TGTGCCAGCAGCGGACAGGGGGCTGAGACCCAGTACTTC.